The text below deals with one T cell receptor (beta chain). Its specificity is not known. This likely comes from a read error, as the CDR3 has no conserved phenylalanine or tryptophan at its end. This entry belongs to a study of read filtering for tumor transcriptome and immune sequencing. This library used approximately 370 ng RNA and molecular barcoded adaptors spanning alpha/delta and beta/gamma chains. TCRdb re-analysed the reads in MiXCR, keeping a single row per CDR3 protein. This table holds fewer than 75,000 distinct CDR3 sequences, 20% to 25% found once. Study conclusions and caveats: Even smaller IR-seq throughput identified most shared clonotypes.

V was pared by 4 bases and J by 0 bases, with 13 bases between. CDR3 size: 16 residues. Per germline, CDR1 MNHEY and CDR2 SVGAGI. The sequencing input was a population of CD138-negative cells sorted from bone marrow. This chain joins TRBV6-5 and TRBJ2-1; D uncertain. The TCR originated in a donor aged 40 or over with multiple myeloma. The DNA of the CDR3 is TGTGCCAGCAGTTCTATTGGGTCTAGCTCCTACAATGAGCAGTTCTCC. As protein: CASSSIGSSSYNEQFS.